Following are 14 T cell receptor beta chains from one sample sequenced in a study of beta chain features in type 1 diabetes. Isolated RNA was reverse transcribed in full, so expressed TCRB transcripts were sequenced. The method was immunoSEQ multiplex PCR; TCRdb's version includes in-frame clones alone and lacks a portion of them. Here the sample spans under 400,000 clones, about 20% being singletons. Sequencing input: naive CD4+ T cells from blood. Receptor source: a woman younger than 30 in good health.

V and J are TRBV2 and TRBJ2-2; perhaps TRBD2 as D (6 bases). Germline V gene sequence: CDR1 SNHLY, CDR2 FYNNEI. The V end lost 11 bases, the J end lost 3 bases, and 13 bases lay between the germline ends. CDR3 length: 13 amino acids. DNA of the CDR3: TGTGCCGGGGGGAGGCGGGACACCGGGGAGCTGTTTTTT. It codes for CAGGRRDTGELFF.

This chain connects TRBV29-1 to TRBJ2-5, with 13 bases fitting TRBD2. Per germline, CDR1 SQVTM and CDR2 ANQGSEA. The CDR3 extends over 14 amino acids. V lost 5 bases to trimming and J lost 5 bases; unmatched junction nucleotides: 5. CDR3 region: CSVTSGRARETQYF. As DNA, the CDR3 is TGCAGCGTTACTAGCGGGAGGGCCAGGGAGACCCAGTACTTC.

In DNA form, the CDR3 reads TGTGCCACCAGCAGATCCACAGGGGGCAGGTACAATGAGCAGTTCTTC. This translates into CATSRSTGGRYNEQFF. The V gene is TRBV15, the J gene TRBJ2-1; the match to TRBD1 covers 9 bases. The trim removed 2 bases at V and 4 bases at J, leaving 6 bases unmatched. CDR1 is LNHNV and CDR2 is YYDKDF in the germline V gene (reference sequence). The CDR3 runs to 16 residues. Full variable domain (missing parts from reference TRBV15 and TRBJ2-1): DAMVIQNPRYQVTQFGKPVTLSCSQTLNHNVMYWYQQKSSQAPKLLFHYYDKDFNNEADTPDNFQSRRPNTSFCFLDIRSPGLGDTAMYLCATSRSTGGRYNEQFFGPGTRLTVL.

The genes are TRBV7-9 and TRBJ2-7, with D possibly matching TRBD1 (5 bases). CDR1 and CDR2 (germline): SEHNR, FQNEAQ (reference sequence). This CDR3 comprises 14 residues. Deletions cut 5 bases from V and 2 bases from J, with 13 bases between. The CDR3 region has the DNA TGTGCCAGCAGCCCCAGACAGTCAACCTACGAGCAGTACTTC. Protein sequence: CASSPRQSTYEQYF.

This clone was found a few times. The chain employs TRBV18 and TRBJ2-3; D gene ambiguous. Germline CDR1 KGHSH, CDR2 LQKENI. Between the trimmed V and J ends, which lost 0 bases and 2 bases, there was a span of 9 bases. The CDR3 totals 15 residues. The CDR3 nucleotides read TGTGCCAGCTCACCACCGAGCCGCCCCACAGATACGCAGTATTTT. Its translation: CASSPPSRPTDTQYF. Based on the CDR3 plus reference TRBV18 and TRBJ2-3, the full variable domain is NAGVMQNPRHLVRRRGQEARLRCSPMKGHSHVYWYRQLPEEGLKFMVYLQKENIIDESGMPKERFSAEFPKEGPSILRIQQVVRGDSAAYFCASSPPSRPTDTQYFGPGTRLTVL.

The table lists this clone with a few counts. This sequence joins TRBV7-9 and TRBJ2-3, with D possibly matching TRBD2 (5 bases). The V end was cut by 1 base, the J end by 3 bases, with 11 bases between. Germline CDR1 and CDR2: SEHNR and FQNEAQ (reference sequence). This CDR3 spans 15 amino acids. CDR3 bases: TGTGCCAGCAGCTTAGGGCTAGCCCGAACAGATACGCAGTATTTT. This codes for CASSLGLARTDTQYF.

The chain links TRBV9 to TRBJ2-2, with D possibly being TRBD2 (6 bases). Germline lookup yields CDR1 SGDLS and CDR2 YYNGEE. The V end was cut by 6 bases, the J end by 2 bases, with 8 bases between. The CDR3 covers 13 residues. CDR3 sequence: CASKAGNTGELFF. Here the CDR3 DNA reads TGTGCCAGCAAGGCGGGAAACACCGGGGAGCTGTTTTTT.

CDR3 sequence: CASSEELQGQETQYF. The DNA for the CDR3 is TGTGCCAGCAGTGAAGAATTACAGGGACAAGAGACCCAGTACTTC. The chain recombines TRBV2 with TRBJ2-5; D is perhaps TRBD1 (6 bases). The CDR3 loop spans 15 amino acids. Germline lookup yields CDR1 SNHLY and CDR2 FYNNEI. V lost 1 base and J lost 2, with 11 bases in between.

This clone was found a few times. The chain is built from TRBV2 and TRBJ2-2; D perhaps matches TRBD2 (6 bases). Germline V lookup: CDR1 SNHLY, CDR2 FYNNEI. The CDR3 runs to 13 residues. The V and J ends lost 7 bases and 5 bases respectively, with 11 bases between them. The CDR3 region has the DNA TGTGCCAGCAAGGGACTGAGGACCGGGGAGCTGTTTTTT. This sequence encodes CASKGLRTGELFF.

Here the CDR3 reads CASRLRGNTDTQYF. Here the CDR3 DNA reads TGTGCCAGCCGCCTTAGGGGCAACACAGATACGCAGTATTTT. V is TRBV7-9 and J is TRBJ2-3, with a weak D call TRBD1 (5 bases). The germline V and J ends were trimmed by 8 bases and 2 bases, with 14 bases remaining between them. Germline CDR1 reads SEHNR; CDR2 reads FQNEAQ (reference sequence). CDR3 size: 14 residues.

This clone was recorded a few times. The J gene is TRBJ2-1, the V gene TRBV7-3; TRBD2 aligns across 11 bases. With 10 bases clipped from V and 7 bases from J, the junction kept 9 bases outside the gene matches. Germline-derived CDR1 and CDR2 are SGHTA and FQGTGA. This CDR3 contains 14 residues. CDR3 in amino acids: CAKRTSGRWNEQFF. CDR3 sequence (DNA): TGTGCCAAAAGAACTAGCGGGAGATGGAATGAGCAGTTCTTC.

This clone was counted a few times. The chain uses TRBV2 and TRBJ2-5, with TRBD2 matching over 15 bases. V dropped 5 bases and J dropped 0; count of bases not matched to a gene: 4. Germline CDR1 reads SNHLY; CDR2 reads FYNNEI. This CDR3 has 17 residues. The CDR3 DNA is TGTGCCAGCAGTCCCGGGACTAGCGGGAGGTACCAAGAGACCCAGTACTTC. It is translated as CASSPGTSGRYQETQYF.

The CDR3 is CASSQDPRGQDGYTF. In DNA, the CDR3 is TGCGCCAGCAGCCAAGATCCGAGGGGGCAGGATGGCTACACCTTC. The rearrangement links TRBV4-3 to TRBJ1-2; 7 nucleotides line up with TRBD1. Germline values: CDR1 LGHNA, CDR2 YSLEER. This CDR3 is built from 15 residues. After removal of 0 bases from V and 6 bases from J, the junction contained 7 bases not matched to a gene.

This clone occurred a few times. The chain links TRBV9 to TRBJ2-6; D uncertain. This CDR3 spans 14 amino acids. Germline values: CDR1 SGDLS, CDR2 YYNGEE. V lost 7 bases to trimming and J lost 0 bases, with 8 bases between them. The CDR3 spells CASSEDSGANVLTF. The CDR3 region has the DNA TGTGCCAGCTCAGAGGACTCTGGGGCCAACGTCCTGACTTTC.